This T cell receptor (beta chain) was retrieved from a study of graft-versus-host responses after intestinal transplantation. Study-level background: Each of the recipients got a multivisceral, liver-intestinal, or isolated intestinal transplant. The whole recipient group had anti-thymocyte globulin induction followed by tacrolimus and steroids for three to four years.

Produced via immunoSEQ multiplex PCR; TCRdb's table is partial and in-frame only. The table has about 20,000 clones, approximately 89% seen once; the top ten hold roughly 10%. About this clone itself: Its antigen is as yet unknown.

Study-wide results and limits: Recipient marrow harbored GvH clones, some of which surfaced first in ileum or blood.

V was pared by 4 bases and J by 3 bases, with 10 bases between. CDR3 size: 13 residues. Germline lookup yields CDR1 SGDLS and CDR2 YYNGEE. V gene TRBV9 combines with J gene TRBJ1-1; D is unresolved. The TCR was taken from a human patient who received an intestinal transplant, so some T cells may come from the graft donor. The source was PBMCs, collected around 230 days after intestinal transplant. DNA for the CDR3: TGTGCCAGCAGCTCGCTCGGAGACACTGAAGCTTTCTTT. Its translation is CASSSLGDTEAFF.